The source of this TCR beta chain is a study of cytomegalovirus exposure and HLA in healthy donors (dated by TCRdb to the late 2010s). Regarding the complete study: An earlier analysis of some 620 of the donors reported under 300 Gb of sequence data and roughly 120 million unique TCR beta sequences obtained from about 180 million T cells. Among over 350 genotyped donors of the cohort, an average of around 240,000 unique TCR beta nucleotide sequences were sequenced per donor, around 18% of them non-productive. An early release that covered approximately 600 HLA-typed donors contained around 300 gigabases of sequencing data and tens of millions of unique TCR sequences. An earlier analysis of approximately 640 of the donors applied high-throughput TCR beta sequencing to assess whether each TCR beta V gene segment acted as functional or pseudogenic. The study was designed to test whether signatures of past pathogen exposure could be identified by cataloging public T cell receptors. Typing coverage varied by locus: 629-630 donors for A, B, C, DRB1 and DQB1; more than 500 for DQA1; nearly 610 for DPA1; roughly 450 for DPB1. Using immunosequencing, the study profiled T cell repertoires from fewer than 850 subjects and related those repertoires to cytomegalovirus serostatus. A separate validation cohort of roughly 120 different subjects was used in addition to the roughly 700-subject first cohort. To predict cytomegalovirus infection status, the study brought together high-throughput TCR immunosequencing, statistical association of individual TCRs with disease status, and machine learning. Donor age, sex, ethnicity and CMV serostatus were compiled together with the repertoire data. Both class I and class II loci were covered by HLA typing, at four-digit resolution. To study patterns of TCR occurrence, a later analysis re-analyzed previously published TCR beta repertoires from 666 donors and added high-resolution HLA genotyping. Four to six DR-DQ haplotypes were handled as single units for association and clustering, since linkage in the cohort was strong. In the later analysis, no new phenotypic data were used to find candidate immune exposures; instead, reliance was placed on TCR beta sequences and their occurrence across donors. Of the 300 to 450 genotyped donors, 65% to 90% fell in the genetic ancestry cluster associated with self-reported Caucasian donors. Every discovery cohort repertoire had been produced on one sequencing platform. A later genetic analysis took genome-wide SNP genotypes for about 55% of the 666 donors and used that subset as a discovery cohort. Overall results and qualifications from the work: The authors suggested that the approach could potentially be extended to other disease states and immunological phenotypes. In both the original and validation cohorts, the classifier was reported to diagnose cytomegalovirus status with high specificity and sensitivity. Correlated functional status among segregating V segments might reflect linkage disequilibrium, but an unknown experimental factor could not be ruled out. In a later analysis, most CMV-associated TCR beta chains were found to appear HLA-restricted, with HLA associations seemingly driven largely by CMV exposure. Strong co-occurrence of HLA alleles, especially DR and DQ, made assigning TCR associations to individual alleles difficult. In an earlier analysis of around 600 of the donors, most TCR beta V segments appeared in productive rearrangements about 87% or about 30% of the time, broadly matching IMGT annotations. Because counts were too low, seventeen rarely observed V segments, including chromosome 9 orphons, were excluded from the earlier analysis of fewer than 650 of the donors. The only immune exposure information available for the cohort was CMV serostatus. Because HLA typing was missing for some donors at each locus, association tests included only the typed subset. Three of the identified cytomegalovirus-associated TCR beta chains were confirmed in vitro to be specific for cytomegalovirus antigens. According to a later genetic analysis, donors in an Asian-associated ancestry cluster had fewer N-insertions in productive TCRs than the approximately 630-donor mean. While some public TCRs were present in many individuals, most TCR sequences turned up only very rarely across donors. The study listed 164 TCR beta chains as associated with cytomegalovirus. This cohort had only TCR beta chains sequenced, and the lack of alpha or paired-chain data limited which features could be detected. Compared with equally common non-associated chains, HLA-associated TCR beta chains in a later analysis were more clonally expanded and had lower generation probabilities. In a later analysis, TCR association rates were found to vary across HLA loci, with the most associated TCRs seen for DRB1 alleles and the fewest for HLA-C alleles. The 87-base-pair reads could not distinguish some IMGT-functional V segments, including TRBV6-2 and TRBV6-3, so those segments were excluded. The sequencing pipeline was judged likely to have produced a cluster of highly shared sequence variants as a technical artifact. A later analysis associated 17,000 or so TCR beta sequences with specific HLA alleles at a false discovery rate of 0.05. An association between a missense DCLRE1C variant and V-gene and J-gene trimming of TCR beta chains was found in a later genetic analysis and replicated in an independent cohort. A further reported finding was that TCR beta sequences accurately predicted the HLA-A and HLA-B alleles for most subjects in the first cohort. Roughly uniform sequencing depth across donors was assumed in presence/absence analyses, although this assumption may not hold. A later analysis reported that several top co-occurrence clusters appeared linked to parvovirus B19, influenza, CMV and Epstein-Barr virus.

A note on this clone: The antigen it recognizes is unknown.

The CDR3 spans 14 residues, from the cysteine through the phenylalanine. Solely the CDR3 DNA is kept, with 42 bases framed from the first base. V is trimmed back by 0 bases and J by 6 bases, and the junction contains 2 bases that no gene match accounts for. Based on the germline V gene (reference sequence), the CDR1 and CDR2 sequences are LNHNV and YYDKDF. Receptor libraries were prepared by the immunoSEQ multiplex PCR assay. The multiplex PCR relied on a mix of 60 forward primers for TCR Vbeta segments and 13 reverse primers for TCR Jbeta segments. Amplification of the CDR3 region of rearranged TCR beta genes was performed with a multiplex PCR assay on genomic DNA. Amplified TCR beta libraries were sequenced as 87-base-pair reads on the Illumina HiSeq System. Under the source paper's analysis protocol: In a later analysis, tens of millions of unique TCR beta chains were counted across the roughly 610 repertoires, and roughly 11 million of these chains were shared by at least two donors. A nearest-neighbor algorithm error-corrected the raw reads and collapsed the reads into unique sequences, merging closely related sequences to remove PCR and sequencing errors. To assign V, D and J gene segments, CDR3 sequences were aligned to IMGT reference sequences. For a sequence to be retained, a match of at least six nucleotides to both a V gene segment and a J gene segment was required. Rearrangements were called productive when the CDR3 lacked stop codons and stayed in frame with V and J; all others were non-productive. Following IMGT convention, CDR3 was defined as the stretch from the second conserved V-encoded cysteine to the conserved J-encoded phenylalanine. In an earlier analysis of 550 to 650 of the donors, sequences lacking an unambiguous match to a single V gene segment were excluded. An earlier analysis of about 590 of the donors classified V segments as functional when productive rearrangements were above 56.7% and as segregating when the standard deviation between donors was above 5%. A statistical classification framework was built to diagnose cytomegalovirus status from the catalog of TCR beta chain sequences. In a later analysis, TCR nucleotide sequences were compared against IMGT/GENE-DB human TR gene sequences so that V and J genes could be assigned. A later analysis assigned CDR3 sequences and most-parsimonious VDJ recombination scenarios with the TCRdist pipeline. A later analysis defined each TCR beta chain by its CDR3 amino acid sequence plus V-gene family, and excluded reads lacking a unique V-gene family. To address suspected cross-contamination and a sequencing artifact, a later analysis removed some 620 highly shared, low-generation-probability nucleotide sequences. In a later analysis, a clonal expansion index was calculated for each public chain from normalized within-repertoire ranks of inferred template counts. Generation probabilities in a later analysis came from a VDJ recombination model fitted to out-of-frame rearrangements, and those results were checked against IGoR. A later analysis scored TCR-TCR, TCR-HLA and TCR-CMV co-occurrence with hypergeometric tests, applying a repertoire-size bias correction to TCR pairs. In a later analysis, false discovery rates were estimated by permuting HLA or CMV assignments 20 times. In a later analysis, co-occurring TCRs were grouped using DBSCAN, and TCRdist sequence similarity was added for clustering within HLA-allele-positive subsets. Repertoires with fewer than 30,000 or more than 120,000 public chains, plus five repertoires with anomalous nucleotide sharing, were excluded from co-occurrence clustering. The table comes from immuneACCESS by way of TCRdb, which keeps in-frame sequences with V and J called. Part of the clones is missing from these tables; in studies checked, under half for an unresolved V gene and the rest for unknown reasons. The V and J calls and clone size were taken over from that table, and D and trimming were inferred from the DNA. The table of this sample itemizes about 82,000 clones. The ten most abundant clones make up 0.95% to 1.3% of the sample.

The cohort comprised approximately 700 healthy bone marrow donors. Cohort members were all nominally healthy when sampled, although unrecorded immune exposures were likely present. The donor was CMV seronegative and was included in the group of several hundred seronegative cohort members. Every donor gave a peripheral blood sample, and the peripheral blood mononuclear cells from that sample were used for TCR beta sequencing. Genomic DNA extraction from the blood cell samples was performed with the Qiagen DNeasy Blood Extraction Kit. Sequenced input: PBMCs. This sequence originates from a woman younger than 45 in good health and CMV-seronegative. The sequence links TRBV15 to TRBJ2-1, and TRBD1 matches 7 of the central bases. The nucleotides are TGTGCCACCAGCAGAGATCCAGGGGGCAATGAGCAGTTCTTC. This codes for CATSRDPGGNEQFF.